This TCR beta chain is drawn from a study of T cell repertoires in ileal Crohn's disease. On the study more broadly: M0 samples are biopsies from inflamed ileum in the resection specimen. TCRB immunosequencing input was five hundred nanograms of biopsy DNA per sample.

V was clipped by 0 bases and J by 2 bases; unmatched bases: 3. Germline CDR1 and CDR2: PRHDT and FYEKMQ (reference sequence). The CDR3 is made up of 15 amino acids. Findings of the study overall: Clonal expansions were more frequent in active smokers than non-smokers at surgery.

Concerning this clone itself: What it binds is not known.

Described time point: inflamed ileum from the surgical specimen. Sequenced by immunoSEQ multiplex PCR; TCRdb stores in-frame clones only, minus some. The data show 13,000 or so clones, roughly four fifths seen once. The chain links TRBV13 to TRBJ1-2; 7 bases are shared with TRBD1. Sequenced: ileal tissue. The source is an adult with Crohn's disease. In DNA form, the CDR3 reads TGTGCCAGCAGCTTAGGAGGGGGCGGGAACTATGGCTACACCTTC. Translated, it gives CASSLGGGGNYGYTF. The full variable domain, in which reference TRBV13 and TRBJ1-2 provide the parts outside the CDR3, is AAGVIQSPRHLIKEKRETATLKCYPIPRHDTVYWYQQGPGQDPQFLISFYEKMQSDKGSIPDRFSAQQFSDYHSELNMSSLELGDSALYFCASSLGGGGNYGYTFGSGTRLTVV.